The 32 T cell receptor beta chains below come from one sample, sequenced in a study of blood T cells in healthy people across ages. A second 7 to 11 cycle PCR used barcoded and J-beta primers. MiXCR was run by TCRdb on the 5' RACE reads, yielding one entry per CDR3 protein. The sample consists of over 600,000 distinct CDR3 sequences, 20% to 25% of them appearing once. Source material: blood. The receptor source for this set is a man between 70 and 80 years old in good health.

Points on this clonotype: One end of the junction fails to match germline, which may point to a read error. The chain carries TRBV5-6 and TRBJ2-6, with D perhaps TRBD1 or TRBD2 (5 bases each). The CDR3 runs 16 residues. Per germline, CDR1 SGHDT and CDR2 YYEEEE. In DNA form, the CDR3 reads TGTGCCAGCAGAAAGGGACCGATCTCTGGGGCCAACGTCCCGACTTTC. Its protein is CASRKGPISGANVPTF.

This clonotype has more than one count but fewer than ten. This rearrangement joins TRBV20-1 to TRBJ2-7, with 12 bases matching TRBD2. The CDR3 runs to 17 residues. Germline assignment: CDR1 DFQATT and CDR2 SNEGSKA (reference sequence). The V and J ends lost 6 bases and 3 bases, in that order; junction bases with no gene match: 15. In DNA, the CDR3 is TGCAGTGCGGTAACTACGACTAGCGGGAGTAAATACTACGAGCAGTACTTC. This encodes CSAVTTTSGSKYYEQYF.

The rearrangement joins TRBV11-2 to TRBJ2-7; TRBD2 agrees at 14 bases. V lost 5 bases and J lost 5; bases outside the gene matches: 11. Germline V gene sequence: CDR1 SGHAT, CDR2 FQNNGV. The CDR3 consists of 17 residues. This chain's CDR3 is CASSPISGLAGADEQYF. The CDR3 nucleotides read TGTGCCAGCAGCCCAATATCGGGACTAGCGGGAGCGGACGAGCAGTACTTC.

This clonotype has just a few counts. The rearrangement links TRBV19 to TRBJ2-1, with TRBD2 as a possible D gene (5 bases). CDR1 LNHDA and CDR2 SQIVND come from the germline V gene (reference sequence). There are 15 residues in the CDR3. V was clipped by 3 bases and J by 1 base, with 10 bases between them. CDR3: CASSIRGGSYNEQFF. The CDR3 DNA reads TGTGCCAGTAGTATTCGTGGCGGGTCCTACAATGAGCAGTTCTTC.

This clonotype was picked up a small number of times. This chain connects TRBV3-1 to TRBJ2-5, with D possibly being TRBD2 (5 bases). Per germline, CDR1 LGHDT and CDR2 YNNKEL (reference sequence). This CDR3 is 17 amino acids long. Between the trimmed V and J ends, which lost 0 bases and 2 bases, there was a span of 16 bases. This CDR3 reads CASSQDRGGPTQETQYF. The CDR3 nucleotides are TGTGCCAGCAGCCAAGATCGAGGCGGGCCCACTCAAGAGACCCAGTACTTC.

In its sample, this clonotype was seen a few times. As DNA, the CDR3 is TGTGCCAGCAGCTTAGGATCCGACTACAATGAGCAGTTCTTC. It yields the protein CASSLGSDYNEQFF. J is TRBJ2-1 and V is TRBV7-9, with D uncertain. The CDR3 has 14 amino acids. Germline assignment: CDR1 SEHNR and CDR2 FQNEAQ (reference sequence). Trimming took 1 base from V and 3 from J, leaving 7 bases between them.

This chain links TRBV30 with TRBJ2-7, with D unclear. V lost 4 bases to trimming and J lost 3 bases, with 7 bases between them. In germline, CDR1 is GTSNPN, CDR2 SVGIG (reference sequence). The length of the CDR3 is 11 residues. The CDR3 loop reads CAWTKGYEQYF. In DNA, the CDR3 is TGTGCCTGGACGAAGGGCTACGAGCAGTACTTC.

This clonotype was picked up many times. The V and J genes are TRBV28 and TRBJ1-4, with 9 nucleotides matching TRBD1. J gave up 8 bases and V 6 bases, and 10 bases lay outside the gene matches. The CDR3 is 15 amino acids. CDR1 and CDR2 (germline): MDHEN, SYDVKM. Here the CDR3 DNA reads TGTGCCAGCAGCTCAACAGGGGGCGGTTGGGAAAAACTGTTTTTT. Its translation is CASSSTGGGWEKLFF.

This clonotype was picked up many times. The chain carries TRBV2 and TRBJ2-5; D is uncertain. Deletions cut 2 bases from V and 2 bases from J, with 6 bases between. The length of the CDR3 is 13 residues. Germline CDR1 and CDR2: SNHLY and FYNNEI. For the CDR3, the DNA is TGTGCCAGCAGTGAACAGGCGCAAGAGACCCAGTACTTC. Translation gives CASSEQAQETQYF.

The chain uses TRBV20-1 and TRBJ2-5; tentatively, D is TRBD1 or TRBD2 (5 bases each). TRBJ2-7 explains the end of the DNA better; the J call may be wrong. The CDR3 is made up of 16 amino acids. The V gene's germline CDR1 is DFQATT and CDR2 SNEGSKA (reference sequence). The CDR3: CSANGESGTVPYEQYF. Written as DNA, the CDR3 is TGCAGTGCTAATGGAGAATCCGGGACGGTCCCCTACGAGCAGTACTTC.

The DNA for the CDR3 is TGTGCCAGCAGTCAGGGGGCCTTCTATGGCTACACCTTC. Translated: CASSQGAFYGYTF. The chain carries TRBV6-6 and TRBJ1-2, with 8 bases matching TRBD1. The V segment lost 5 bases and the J segment 4 bases; nucleotides outside the gene matches: 3. This CDR3 has 13 residues. The germline V gene has CDR1 MNHNY and CDR2 SVGAGI (reference sequence).

This sequence joins TRBV10-3 and TRBJ2-5, with D possibly TRBD2 on 5 matching bases. The germline V and J ends were trimmed by 0 bases and 5 bases, with 13 bases remaining between them. Germline V lookup: CDR1 ENHRY, CDR2 SYGVKD. This CDR3 has 15 amino acids. This CDR3 reads CAISESANGGETQYF. The CDR3 nucleotides read TGTGCCATCAGTGAGTCAGCCAACGGAGGCGAGACCCAGTACTTC.

V is TRBV7-9 and J is TRBJ1-6; 8 nucleotides line up with TRBD1. Looked up from germline, CDR1 is SEHNR and CDR2 is FQNEAQ (reference sequence). The CDR3 covers 18 residues. V lost 1 base and J lost 3; bases outside the gene matches: 8. CDR3 region: CASSLDTGGANYNSPLHF. The CDR3 DNA is TGTGCCAGCAGCTTAGACACAGGGGGGGCAAACTATAATTCACCCCTCCACTTT.

The V call is TRBV20-1, the J call TRBJ2-5; 7 nucleotides line up with TRBD2. The V gene's germline CDR1 is DFQATT and CDR2 SNEGSKA (reference sequence). The CDR3 spans 14 residues. The V segment lost 5 bases and the J segment 2 bases; nucleotides outside the gene matches: 8. The CDR3 DNA reads as TGCAGTGCTGAGAGGCCTAGCGGACAAGAGACCCAGTACTTC. Its translation is CSAERPSGQETQYF.

This clonotype was seen a few times. V and J are TRBV7-8 and TRBJ1-3; D is unresolved. V was pared by 3 bases and J by 3 bases, with 9 bases between. CDR3 length equals 14 residues. Germline V gene sequence: CDR1 SGHVS, CDR2 FQNEAQ. In DNA, the CDR3 is TGTGCCAGCAGCTTCAAAGTGGATGGAAACACCATATATTTT. This translates into CASSFKVDGNTIYF.

This clonotype occurred many times. The CDR3 DNA reads TGTGCCAGCAGCTACCTTAACACTGAAGCTTTCTTT. Its translation: CASSYLNTEAFF. The rearrangement joins TRBV28 to TRBJ1-1; no definite D call. Trimming removed 6 bases from V and 2 bases from J, with 7 bases in between. Germline values: CDR1 MDHEN, CDR2 SYDVKM. This CDR3 is 12 amino acids long.

The chain joins TRBV20-1 to TRBJ2-7; 8 positions agree with TRBD1. J lost 5 bases, V lost 3 bases, and 6 bases had no gene match. The germline gives CDR1 DFQATT, CDR2 SNEGSKA (reference sequence). This CDR3 comprises 13 residues. The CDR3: CSASDQGAHEQYF. In DNA form, the CDR3 reads TGCAGTGCTAGCGATCAGGGGGCCCACGAGCAGTACTTC.

This clonotype was observed a handful of times. The chain uses TRBV28 and TRBJ2-7; 9 bases line up with TRBD2. From germline, CDR1 is MDHEN and CDR2 SYDVKM. The CDR3 runs to 15 residues. After removal of 2 bases from V and 6 bases from J, the junction contained 8 bases not matched to a gene. The CDR3 protein is CASSLKAGGPLEQYF. CDR3 nucleotide sequence: TGTGCCAGCAGTTTAAAAGCGGGAGGCCCTCTCGAGCAGTACTTC.

The chain combines TRBV20-1 with TRBJ2-1; the match to TRBD2 covers 9 bases. After removal of 0 bases from V and 1 base from J, the junction contained 4 bases not matched to a gene. The germline CDR1 and CDR2 sequences are DFQATT and SNEGSKA (reference sequence). The CDR3 sequence is 16 residues long. The CDR3 nucleotides read TGCAGTGCTAGAGATGGTGCGGGAGGGTCCTACAATGAGCAGTTCTTC. Translating gives CSARDGAGGSYNEQFF.

The V call is TRBV4-2, the J call TRBJ2-2, with 8 bases that match TRBD2. J gave up 1 base and V 2 bases, and 3 bases lay outside the gene matches. Germline V gives CDR1 LGHNA, CDR2 YNFKEQ. This CDR3 has 16 residues. The CDR3 sequence: CASSQSLAGNTGELFF. In DNA, the CDR3 is TGTGCCAGCAGCCAATCTCTAGCGGGGAACACCGGGGAGCTGTTTTTT.

This clonotype was counted between two and nine times. The chain employs TRBV7-2 and TRBJ2-5; 7 nucleotides align to TRBD1. Germline-derived CDR1 and CDR2 are SGHTA and FQGNSA. Losses at the gene ends were 4 bases for V and 1 base for J; bases not matched to a gene: 3. The CDR3 runs to 14 residues. CDR3 nucleotide sequence: TGTGCCAGCAGCTCAGGGGGAGCCCAAGAGACCCAGTACTTC. Its translation: CASSSGGAQETQYF.

This clonotype was recorded a few times. The chain employs TRBV11-2 and TRBJ2-2; D might be TRBD2 (6 bases). Germline lookup yields CDR1 SGHAT and CDR2 FQNNGV. Trimming took off 5 bases at V and 5 bases at J, with 12 bases between the two ends. CDR3 length equals 14 residues. The CDR3 DNA follows: TGTGCCAGCAGCCAGTCCCGGGGGACCGGGGAGCTGTTTTTT. Protein sequence: CASSQSRGTGELFF.

This clonotype was seen more than once but under ten times. The CDR3 loop reads CASSQEQGSPSGSIAYEQYF. In DNA, the CDR3 is TGCGCCAGCAGCCAAGAACAGGGGTCTCCTAGCGGGAGTATCGCCTACGAGCAGTACTTC. The genes are TRBV4-1 and TRBJ2-5, with 10 bases fitting TRBD2. The J call is uncertain, as TRBJ2-7 better fits the DNA end. The CDR3 is 20 amino acids. Germline assignment: CDR1 MGHRA and CDR2 YSYEKL.

The chain carries TRBV4-1 and TRBJ2-7; 7 positions match TRBD2. V dropped 3 bases and J dropped 5; count of bases not matched to a gene: 4. Germline-derived CDR1 and CDR2 are MGHRA and YSYEKL. This CDR3 is built from 13 residues. The CDR3 sequence: CASSHPSGDEQYF. Written as DNA, the CDR3 is TGCGCCAGCAGCCATCCTAGCGGTGACGAGCAGTACTTC.

This clonotype was detected a few times. The V call is TRBV15, the J call TRBJ2-5; D not certain. V lost 0 bases and J lost 2, with 10 bases in between. The CDR3 covers 15 residues. Looked up from germline, CDR1 is LNHNV and CDR2 is YYDKDF (reference sequence). Here the CDR3 DNA reads TGTGCCACCAGCAGAGATCTTGCCAGTCAAGAGACCCAGTACTTC. Protein product: CATSRDLASQETQYF.

The V call is TRBV28, the J call TRBJ2-5; 7 positions match TRBD2. The J call is in doubt because the DNA end fits TRBJ2-7 better. The CDR3 is made up of 13 amino acids. Germline loops: CDR1 MDHEN, CDR2 SYDVKM. The CDR3 spells CASGSGILYEQYF. The CDR3 DNA follows: TGTGCCAGCGGAAGCGGGATCCTCTACGAGCAGTACTTC.

The chain recombines TRBV20-1 with TRBJ2-3; 8 bases are shared with TRBD2. The trim removed 7 bases at V and 1 base at J, leaving 16 bases unmatched. CDR3 length: 17 amino acids. The V gene's germline CDR1 is DFQATT and CDR2 SNEGSKA (reference sequence). The CDR3 loop is CSVWGAGARGGTDTQYF. In DNA form, the CDR3 reads TGCAGTGTCTGGGGAGCGGGGGCCAGAGGCGGCACAGATACGCAGTATTTT.

This clonotype was seen a handful of times. The chain uses TRBV7-9 and TRBJ2-5, with D perhaps TRBD1 (6 bases). Germline assignment: CDR1 SEHNR and CDR2 FQNEAQ (reference sequence). The length of the CDR3 is 14 residues. V was trimmed by 1 base and J by 5 bases, leaving 11 bases between them. The CDR3 DNA sequence: TGTGCCAGCAGCTTAGGAGAGGGGGAGGAGACCCAGTACTTC. As protein: CASSLGEGEETQYF. Based on the CDR3 plus reference TRBV7-9 and TRBJ2-5, the full variable domain is DTGVSQNPRHKITKRGQNVTFRCDPISEHNRLYWYRQTLGQGPEFLTYFQNEAQLEKSRLLSDRFSAERPKGSFSTLEIQRTEQGDSAMYLCASSLGEGEETQYFGPGTRLLVL.

This clonotype was detected only a few times. J is TRBJ2-1 and V is TRBV5-1, with 8 bases aligning to TRBD2. CDR3 length: 14 amino acids. J was trimmed by 11 bases and V by 0 bases; bases with no gene match: 7. Germline V gives CDR1 SGHRS, CDR2 YFSETQ. The CDR3 bases are TGCGCCAGCAGCTTGGAGGGTAGCGGGACTCAGCAGTTCTTC. Translating it yields CASSLEGSGTQQFF.

The chain couples TRBV6-2 or TRBV6-3 to TRBJ2-5, with D unresolved. Germline V lookup: CDR1 MNHEY, CDR2 SVGEGT. V lost 5 bases and J lost 0, with 10 bases in between. The CDR3 has 14 amino acids. The CDR3 DNA sequence: TGTGCCAGCAGTAATACAGCGCACCAAGAGACCCAGTACTTC. Translating gives CASSNTAHQETQYF.

Details on this clonotype: It is likely a read error, because the conserved phenylalanine at the end of the CDR3 is missing. The chain employs TRBV5-1 and TRBJ2-7; D uncertain. Trimming shortened V by 1 base and J by 7 bases, and 15 bases separated the two germline ends. Germline V CDR1 and CDR2: SGHRS, YFSETQ. The CDR3 is made up of 14 amino acids. DNA for the CDR3: TGCGCCAGCAGCTTGACGTCGTTGGAAGCGGAGCAGTACATC. It codes for CASSLTSLEAEQYI.

This clonotype has at least ten counts. The chain employs TRBV20-1 and TRBJ2-6; D is possibly TRBD1 or TRBD2 (7 bases each). This CDR3 has 14 amino acids. Germline values: CDR1 DFQATT, CDR2 SNEGSKA (reference sequence). Deletions cut 7 bases from V and 1 base from J, with 11 bases between. As DNA, the CDR3 is TGCAGTGTCAGGGGGGGATCTGGGGCCAACGTCCTGACTTTC. As protein: CSVRGGSGANVLTF.